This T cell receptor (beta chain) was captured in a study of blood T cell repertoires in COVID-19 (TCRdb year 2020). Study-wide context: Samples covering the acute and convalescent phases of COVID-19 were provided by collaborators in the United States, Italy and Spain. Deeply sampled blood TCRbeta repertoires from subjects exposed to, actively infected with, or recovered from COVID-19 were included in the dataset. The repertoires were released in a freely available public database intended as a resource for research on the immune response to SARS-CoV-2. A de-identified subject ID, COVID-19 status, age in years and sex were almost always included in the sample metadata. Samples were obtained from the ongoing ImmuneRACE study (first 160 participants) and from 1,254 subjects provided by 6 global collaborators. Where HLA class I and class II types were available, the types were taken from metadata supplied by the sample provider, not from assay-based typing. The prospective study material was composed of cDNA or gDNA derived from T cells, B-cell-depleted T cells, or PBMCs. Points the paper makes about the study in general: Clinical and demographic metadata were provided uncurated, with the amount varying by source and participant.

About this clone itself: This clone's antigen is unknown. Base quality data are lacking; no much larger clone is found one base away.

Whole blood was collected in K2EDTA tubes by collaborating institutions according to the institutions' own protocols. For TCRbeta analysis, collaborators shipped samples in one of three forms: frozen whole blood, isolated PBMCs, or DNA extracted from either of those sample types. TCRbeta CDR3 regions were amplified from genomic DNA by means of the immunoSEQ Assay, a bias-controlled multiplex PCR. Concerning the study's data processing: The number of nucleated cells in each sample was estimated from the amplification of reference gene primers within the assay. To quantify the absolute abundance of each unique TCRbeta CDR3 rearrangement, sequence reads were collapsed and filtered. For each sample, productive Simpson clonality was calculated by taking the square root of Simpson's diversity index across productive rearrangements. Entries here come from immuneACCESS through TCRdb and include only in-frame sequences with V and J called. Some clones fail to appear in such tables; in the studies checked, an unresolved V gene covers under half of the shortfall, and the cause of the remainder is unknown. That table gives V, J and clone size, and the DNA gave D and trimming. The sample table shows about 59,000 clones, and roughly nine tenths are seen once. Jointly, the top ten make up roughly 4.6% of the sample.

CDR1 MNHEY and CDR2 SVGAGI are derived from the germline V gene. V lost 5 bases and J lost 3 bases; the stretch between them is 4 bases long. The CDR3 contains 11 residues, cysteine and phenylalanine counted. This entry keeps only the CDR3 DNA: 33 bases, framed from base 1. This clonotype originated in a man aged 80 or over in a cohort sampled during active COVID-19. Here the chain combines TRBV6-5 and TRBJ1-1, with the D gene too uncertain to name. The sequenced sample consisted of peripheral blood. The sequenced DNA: TGTGCCAGCAGTCAGTACACTGAAGCTTTCTTT. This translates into CASSQYTEAFF.